The 4 T cell receptor beta chains listed next were all sequenced from one sample in a study of blood T cell repertoires in COVID-19. Assay: immunoSEQ multiplex PCR; the TCRdb copy retains only in-frame clones and omits some. This sample has 250,000 or so clones; 85% to 90% occur once, and the top ten carry less than 5%. Sequenced: peripheral blood. Receptor source: a woman aged 40 to 50 who had recovered from COVID-19.

CDR3 coding DNA: TGTGCCAGCAGTTACGCTCCAGGGGACAATGAAAAACTGTTTTTT. Protein product: CASSYAPGDNEKLFF. The chain recombines TRBV6-5 with TRBJ1-4; D might be TRBD1 (6 bases). Per the germline V gene, CDR1 is MNHEY and CDR2 is SVGAGI. CDR3 size: 15 residues. Trimming pared 2 bases from V and 5 bases from J, leaving 12 bases between.

The V call is TRBV14, the J call TRBJ1-2; D not certain. Trimming removed 4 bases from V and 7 bases from J, with 10 bases in between. Germline V gene sequence: CDR1 SGHDN, CDR2 FVKESK. This CDR3 has 12 amino acids. The CDR3 nucleotides are TGTGCCAGCAGCCGAACTGAGGGTGGCTACACCTTC. It specifies CASSRTEGGYTF.

The V and J genes are TRBV5-1 and TRBJ1-2; D possibly corresponds to TRBD1 (6 bases). V was cut by 4 bases and J by 4 bases, with 17 bases left in between. CDR1 SGHRS and CDR2 YFSETQ come from the germline V gene. The CDR3 sequence is 15 residues long. The CDR3 DNA reads as TGCGCCAGCAGCCTTTTTCCGGGACAAGGCTATGGCTACACCTTC. Translating gives CASSLFPGQGYGYTF.

J is TRBJ1-1 and V is TRBV19, with D uncertain. Germline-derived CDR1 and CDR2 are LNHDA and SQIVND (reference sequence). V gave up 5 bases and J gave up 4 bases, with 11 bases separating them. The CDR3 has 13 residues. This CDR3 is CASSFQAVTEAFF. The CDR3 DNA follows: TGTGCCAGTAGTTTCCAGGCAGTCACTGAAGCTTTCTTT.